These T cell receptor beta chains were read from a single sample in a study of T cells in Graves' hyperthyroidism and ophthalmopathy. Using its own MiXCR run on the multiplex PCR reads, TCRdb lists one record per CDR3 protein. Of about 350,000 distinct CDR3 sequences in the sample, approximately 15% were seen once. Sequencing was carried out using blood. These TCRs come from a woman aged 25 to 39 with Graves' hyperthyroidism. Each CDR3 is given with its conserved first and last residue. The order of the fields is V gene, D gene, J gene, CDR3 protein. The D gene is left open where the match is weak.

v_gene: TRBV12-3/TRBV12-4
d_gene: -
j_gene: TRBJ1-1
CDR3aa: CASWAANTEAFF

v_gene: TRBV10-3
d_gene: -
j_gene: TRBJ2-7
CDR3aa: CAIGGTGTGGEQYF

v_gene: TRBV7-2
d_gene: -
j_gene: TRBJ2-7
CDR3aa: CASTPQGNIRGLQYF

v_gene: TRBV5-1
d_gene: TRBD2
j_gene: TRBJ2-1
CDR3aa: CASSGYSGRAGSYNEQFF

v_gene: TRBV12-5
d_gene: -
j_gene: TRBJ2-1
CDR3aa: CASGFVTDGRGEQFF

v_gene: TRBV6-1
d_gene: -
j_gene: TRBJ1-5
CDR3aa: CASSLGPYGNQPQHF

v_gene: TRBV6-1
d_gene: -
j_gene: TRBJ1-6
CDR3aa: CASSELQAASPLHF

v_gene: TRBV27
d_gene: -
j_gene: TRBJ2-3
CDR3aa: CASSSLSTDTQYF

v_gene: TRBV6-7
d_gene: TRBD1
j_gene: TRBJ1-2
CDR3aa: CASTMGRGRNSYTF

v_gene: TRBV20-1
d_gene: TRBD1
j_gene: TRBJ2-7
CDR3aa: CSASAVRGQSYEQYF

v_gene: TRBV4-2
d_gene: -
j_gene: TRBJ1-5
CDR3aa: CASSPQPGVGQPQHF

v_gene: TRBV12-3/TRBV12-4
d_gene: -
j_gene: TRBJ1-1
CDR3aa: CASSLGGSPTEAFF

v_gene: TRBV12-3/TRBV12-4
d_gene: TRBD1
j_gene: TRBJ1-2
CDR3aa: CASSRTGADYGYTF

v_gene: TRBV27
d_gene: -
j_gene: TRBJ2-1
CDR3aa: CASTLGNPSYNEQFF